A single sample gave rise to the 13 T cell receptor beta chains below, sequenced in a study of CXCR3-negative and CXCR3-positive naive CD8 T cells. Researchers prepared the TRB cDNA libraries using 5' RACE with UMI labels. TCRdb reprocessed the 5' RACE reads; each CDR3 protein has one entry and no DNA is given. The sample table includes 7,000 to 8,500 distinct CDR3 sequences. Findings and caveats of the study: CXCR3-negative naive cells had less hydrophobic TRB CDR3s than did CXCR3-positive naive cells.

No cognate antigen is known for these TCRs. Sequenced input: naive CXCR3+ CD8+ T cells from blood. Subset given: CD45RO-CCR7+CD27+CD95- naive CD8+ T cells expressing CXCR3 (TNR3+). These TCRs come from a human donor in good health. Some clones in this sample may be carry-over from other donors' samples.

The gene calls are TRBV6-6 and TRBJ2-3; absent DNA, TCRdb's TRBD1 call cannot be checked. This CDR3 has 15 amino acids. CDR1 and CDR2 (germline): MNHNY, SVGAGI (reference sequence). Here the CDR3 reads CASSYLGQKTDTQYF.

CDR3 region: CASSRLAGTLGQETQYF. The rearrangement joins TRBV7-2 to TRBJ2-5; checking the TCRdb D call of TRBD2 is not possible without DNA. CDR3 size: 17 residues. Germline CDR1 reads SGHTA; CDR2 reads FQGNSA.

This clonotype is called medium-sized based on its frequency. This chain joins TRBV7-3 and TRBJ2-2; TCRdb's D gene call, TRBD1, goes unchecked for lack of DNA. CDR1 and CDR2 from the germline V gene are SGHTA and FQGTGA. The CDR3 length is 16 residues. This CDR3 reads CASSLNSGLKTGELFF.

This sequence joins TRBV11-2 and TRBJ2-7. CDR3 length: 12 amino acids. The germline V gene has CDR1 SGHAT and CDR2 FQNNGV. The CDR3 reads CASSLDRSEQYF.

V is TRBV19 and J is TRBJ1-2; TCRdb selects TRBD1, and the lack of DNA leaves this call unchecked. Germline CDR1 reads LNHDA; CDR2 reads SQIVND (reference sequence). CDR3 size: 12 residues. This chain's CDR3 is CASGTGAHGYTF.

This sequence joins TRBV6-2 or TRBV6-3 and TRBJ1-1. Germline V gene sequence: CDR1 MNHEY, CDR2 SVGEGT. The CDR3 is made up of 12 amino acids. The CDR3 protein is CASTSLDTEAFF.

The V gene is TRBV20-1, the J gene TRBJ1-2; as DNA is missing, the TRBD1 call by TCRdb cannot be tested. The CDR3 is made up of 12 amino acids. Germline loops: CDR1 DFQATT, CDR2 SNEGSKA (reference sequence). Here the CDR3 reads CSAPGGHNGYTF.

The rearrangement joins TRBV4-1 to TRBJ2-3. The CDR3 is 16 amino acids. Germline-derived CDR1 and CDR2 are MGHRA and YSYEKL. The CDR3 spells CASSQDATWGTDTQYF.

This clonotype is classed as medium-sized by frequency. J is TRBJ1-5 and V is TRBV6-1; TCRdb's D call of TRBD1 is untestable without DNA. Per germline, CDR1 MNHNS and CDR2 SASEGT. CDR3 length equals 19 residues. The CDR3 sequence: CASSEIFDAAGAVNQPQHF.

The chain couples TRBV2 to TRBJ2-3; TCRdb picks TRBD1, but there is no DNA to check that call. In germline, CDR1 is SNHLY, CDR2 FYNNEI. The length of the CDR3 is 18 residues. CDR3 in amino acids: CATQAMWRQPSSTDTQYF.

By frequency, this clonotype is medium-sized. V is TRBV7-9 and J is TRBJ2-7; TCRdb's assignment of TRBD1 cannot be checked, as there is no DNA. The CDR3 is 15 residues long. CDR1 and CDR2 from the germline V gene are SEHNR and FQNEAQ (reference sequence). The CDR3 is CASSSGTDDIYEQYF.

Considering frequency, this clonotype is medium-sized. V gene TRBV7-2 combines with J gene TRBJ2-1; the TCRdb D gene call, TRBD2, has no DNA to confirm it. The CDR3 spans 14 residues. The germline V gene has CDR1 SGHTA and CDR2 FQGNSA. The CDR3 loop reads CASSSLADDNEQFF.

The chain is built from TRBV21-1 and TRBJ1-5; lacking DNA, the TRBD1 call made by TCRdb goes unchecked. TRBV21-1 is deemed a pseudogene. The CDR3 has 15 residues. CDR3 loop: CASSKVTGRNQPQHF.